This T cell receptor beta chain was sequenced in a study of technical replicates of blood from several donors. A single count supports this clone. Measured with immunoSEQ multiplex PCR; TCRdb has only the in-frame clones, and not every one. The data show roughly 80,000 clones, approximately 94% seen once. This CDR3 has 14 amino acids. Germline V lookup: CDR1 SGHTA, CDR2 FQGTGA. The V and J ends lost 0 bases and 5 bases respectively, with 9 bases between them. Sequenced sample: T cells isolated from PBMCs. The clonotype comes from a human donor in good health. The chain carries TRBV7-3 and TRBJ2-3; tentatively, D is TRBD1 (5 bases). The CDR3 DNA is TGTGCCAGCAGCTTAACCCTAAGGGGAGATACGCAGTATTTT. Translating gives CASSLTLRGDTQYF.